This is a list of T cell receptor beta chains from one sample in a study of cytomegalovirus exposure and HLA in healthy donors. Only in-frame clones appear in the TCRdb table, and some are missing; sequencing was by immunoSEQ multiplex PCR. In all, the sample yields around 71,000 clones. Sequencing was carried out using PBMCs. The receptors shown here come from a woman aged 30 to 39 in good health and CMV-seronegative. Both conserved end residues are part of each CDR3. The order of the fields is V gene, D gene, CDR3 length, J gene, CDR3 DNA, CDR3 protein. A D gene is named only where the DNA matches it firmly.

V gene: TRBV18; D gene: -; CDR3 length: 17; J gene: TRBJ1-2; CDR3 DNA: TGTGCCAGCTCACCCCTGACTTCAACCGCAACCAACTATGGCTACACCTTC; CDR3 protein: CASSPLTSTATNYGYTF
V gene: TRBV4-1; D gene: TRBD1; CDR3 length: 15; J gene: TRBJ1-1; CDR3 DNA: TGCGCCAGCAGCCATGGGAGGACAGGGGGCTATGAAGCTTTCTTT; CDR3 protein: CASSHGRTGGYEAFF
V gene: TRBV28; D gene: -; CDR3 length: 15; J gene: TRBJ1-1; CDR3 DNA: TGTGCCAGCAAGATGGGAGGCGATTTGAACACTGAAGCTTTCTTT; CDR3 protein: CASKMGGDLNTEAFF
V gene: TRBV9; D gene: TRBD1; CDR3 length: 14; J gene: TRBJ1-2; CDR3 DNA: TGTGCCAGCAGCGTATCCGGACAGGACTATGGCTACACCTTC; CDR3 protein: CASSVSGQDYGYTF
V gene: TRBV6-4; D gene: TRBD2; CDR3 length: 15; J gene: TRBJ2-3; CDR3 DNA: TGTGCCAGCAGTGTTGGCGGGGGGCAGTATGATACGCAGTATTTT; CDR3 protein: CASSVGGGQYDTQYF
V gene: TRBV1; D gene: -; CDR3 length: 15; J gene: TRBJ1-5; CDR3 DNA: TGCACCAGCAGCCAGGGGGACAGCCCCAATCAGCCCCAGCATTTT; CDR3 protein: CTSSQGDSPNQPQHF
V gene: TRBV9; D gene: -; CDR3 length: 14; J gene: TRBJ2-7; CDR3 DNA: TGTGCCAGCAGCGCGACAGGTTTCCCCTACGAGCAGTACTTC; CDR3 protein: CASSATGFPYEQYF
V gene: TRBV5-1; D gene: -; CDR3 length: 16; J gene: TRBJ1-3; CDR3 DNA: TGCACCAGCAGCTTGGGTGAAACTTACTCTGGAAACACCATATATTTT; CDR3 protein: CTSSLGETYSGNTIYF
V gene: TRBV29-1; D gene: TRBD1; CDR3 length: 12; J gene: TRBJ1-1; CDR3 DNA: TGCAGCGGGGGACAGGGGGCCCGGGAAGCTTTCTTT; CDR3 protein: CSGGQGAREAFF
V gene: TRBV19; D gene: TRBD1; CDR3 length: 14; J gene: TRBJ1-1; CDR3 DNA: TGTGCCAGTAGTATTGGGACAGCGAACACTGAAGCTTTCTTT; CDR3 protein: CASSIGTANTEAFF
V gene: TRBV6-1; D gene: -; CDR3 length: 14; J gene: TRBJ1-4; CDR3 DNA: TGTGCCAGCTCCTGGGGGGGGTTTGGGGAAAAACTGTTTTTT; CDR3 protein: CASSWGGFGEKLFF
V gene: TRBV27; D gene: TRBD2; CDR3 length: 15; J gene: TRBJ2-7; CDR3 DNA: TGTGCCAGCAGTTCCAACAGCGGGAGGGCCCACGAGCAGTACTTC; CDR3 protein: CASSSNSGRAHEQYF
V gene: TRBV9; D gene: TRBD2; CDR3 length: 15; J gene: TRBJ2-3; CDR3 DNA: TGTGCCAGCAGCGTAGCGAGTAGCGGGCCGGATACGCAGTATTTT; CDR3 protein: CASSVASSGPDTQYF
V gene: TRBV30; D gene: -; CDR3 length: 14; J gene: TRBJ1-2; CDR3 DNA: TGTGCCTGGAGTGTAAGGGTCAGGGACTATGGCTACACCTTC; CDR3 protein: CAWSVRVRDYGYTF
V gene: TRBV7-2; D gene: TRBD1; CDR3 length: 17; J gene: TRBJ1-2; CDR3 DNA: TGTGCCAGCAGCTTAGACCCGGACAGGTTTAAACTCTATGGCTACACCTTC; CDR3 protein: CASSLDPDRFKLYGYTF
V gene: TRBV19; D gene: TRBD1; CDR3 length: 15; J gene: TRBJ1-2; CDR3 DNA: TGTGCCAGCGCCCTCACAGGGGACCAATTCTATGGCTACACCTTC; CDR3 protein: CASALTGDQFYGYTF
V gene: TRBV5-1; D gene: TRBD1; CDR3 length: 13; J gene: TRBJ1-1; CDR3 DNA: TGCGCCAGCAGCTTACAGGGGTTTACTGAAGCTTTCTTT; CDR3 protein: CASSLQGFTEAFF
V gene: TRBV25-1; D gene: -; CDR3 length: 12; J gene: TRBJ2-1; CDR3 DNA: TGTGCCAGCAGTGAGTCGAGTGGGAGGCAGTTCTTC; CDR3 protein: CASSESSGRQFF
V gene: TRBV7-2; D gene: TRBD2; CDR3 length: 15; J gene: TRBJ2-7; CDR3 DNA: TGTGCCAGCAGCTTAAAGTCGGGAGGGATCTACGAGCAGTACTTC; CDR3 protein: CASSLKSGGIYEQYF
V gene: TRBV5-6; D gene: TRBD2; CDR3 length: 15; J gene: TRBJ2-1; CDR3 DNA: TGTGCCAGCAGCTTGGAGGGGTTCGGGAGGAGTGAGCAGTTCTTC; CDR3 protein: CASSLEGFGRSEQFF
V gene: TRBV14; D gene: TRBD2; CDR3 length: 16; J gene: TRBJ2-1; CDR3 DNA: TGTGCCAGCAGCCGGACTAGCGGGGGGGTCTACAATGAGCAGTTCTTC; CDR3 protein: CASSRTSGGVYNEQFF
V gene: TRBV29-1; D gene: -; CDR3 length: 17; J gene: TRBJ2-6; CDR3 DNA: TGCAGCGTTCCAGGTTTGGGTCCCAACTCAGGGGCCAACGTCCTGACTTTC; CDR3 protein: CSVPGLGPNSGANVLTF
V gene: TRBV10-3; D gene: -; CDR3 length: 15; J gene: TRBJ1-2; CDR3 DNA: TGTGCCATCAGTGAGGCGGGCAGGGGCGCCTATGGCTACACCTTC; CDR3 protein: CAISEAGRGAYGYTF
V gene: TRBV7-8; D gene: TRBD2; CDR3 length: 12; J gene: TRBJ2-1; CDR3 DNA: TGTGCCAGCAGCTTAGGCAGCGGGGACGAGTTCTTC; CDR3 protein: CASSLGSGDEFF
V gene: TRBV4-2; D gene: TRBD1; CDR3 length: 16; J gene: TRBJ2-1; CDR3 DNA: TGTGCCAGCAGCCACCCCGGGACAGGGGGCAGCAATGAGCAGTTCTTC; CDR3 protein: CASSHPGTGGSNEQFF
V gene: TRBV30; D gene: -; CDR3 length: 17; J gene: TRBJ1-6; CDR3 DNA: TGTGCCTGCATATCCTCTCTAGTAAGCTCCTATAATTCACCCCTCCACTTT; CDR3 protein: CACISSLVSSYNSPLHF
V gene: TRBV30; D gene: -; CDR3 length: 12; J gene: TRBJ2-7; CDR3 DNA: TGTGCCTGGAGTAAAACAGGGCGCGAGCAGTACTTC; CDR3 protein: CAWSKTGREQYF
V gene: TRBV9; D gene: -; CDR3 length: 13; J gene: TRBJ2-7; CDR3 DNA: TGTGCCAGCAGACCCTCCGGGGGCTACGAGCAGTACTTC; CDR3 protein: CASRPSGGYEQYF
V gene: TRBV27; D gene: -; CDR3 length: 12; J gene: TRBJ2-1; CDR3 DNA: TGTGCCAGCAGTAGTCCGCTCGGGGAGCAGTTCTTC; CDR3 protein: CASSSPLGEQFF
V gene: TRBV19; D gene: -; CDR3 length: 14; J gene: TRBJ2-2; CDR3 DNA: TGTGCCAGTAGTATTTGGGGGGGCGCCGGGGAGCTGTTTTTT; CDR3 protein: CASSIWGGAGELFF
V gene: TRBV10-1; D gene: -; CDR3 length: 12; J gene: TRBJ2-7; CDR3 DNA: TGCGCCAGCCTGCTACGCGGCTACGAGCAGTACTTC; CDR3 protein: CASLLRGYEQYF
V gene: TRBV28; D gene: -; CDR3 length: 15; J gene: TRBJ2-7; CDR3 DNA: TGTGCCAGCAGCTCCCTCCGGGAAGGGTCCTACGAGCAGTACTTC; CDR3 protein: CASSSLREGSYEQYF
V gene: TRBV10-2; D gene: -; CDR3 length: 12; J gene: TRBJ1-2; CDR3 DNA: TGCGCCACCCTAGGACAGATAGATGGCTACACCTTC; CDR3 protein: CATLGQIDGYTF
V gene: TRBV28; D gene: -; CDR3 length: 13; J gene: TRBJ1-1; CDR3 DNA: TGTGCCAGCAGAGTTTACTCGGGGGTTGAAGCTTTCTTT; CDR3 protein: CASRVYSGVEAFF
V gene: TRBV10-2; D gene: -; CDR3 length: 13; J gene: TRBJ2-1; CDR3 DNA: TGCGCCAGCAGTGGGACAGCCGACAATGAGCAGTTCTTC; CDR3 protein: CASSGTADNEQFF
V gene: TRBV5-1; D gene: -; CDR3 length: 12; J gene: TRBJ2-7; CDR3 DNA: TGCGCCAGCAGCTTGGTGTTCGACGAGCAGTACTTC; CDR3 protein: CASSLVFDEQYF
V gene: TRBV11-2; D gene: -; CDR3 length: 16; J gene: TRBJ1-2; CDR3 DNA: TGTGCCAGCAGCGTACAGGGTGGGGGGGCTAACTATGGCTACACCTTC; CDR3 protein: CASSVQGGGANYGYTF
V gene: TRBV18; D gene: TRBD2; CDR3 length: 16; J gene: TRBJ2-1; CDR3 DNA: TGTGCCAGCTCACCGTCTTTGGCGGGAGGCGGCAATGAGCAGTTCTTC; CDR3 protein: CASSPSLAGGGNEQFF
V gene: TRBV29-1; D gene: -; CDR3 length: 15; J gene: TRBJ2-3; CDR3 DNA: TGCAGCGTTGTGTTGATAGCCAGGGGTAGGGATACGCAGTATTTT; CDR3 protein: CSVVLIARGRDTQYF
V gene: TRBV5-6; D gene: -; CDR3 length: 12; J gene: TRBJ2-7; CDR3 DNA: TGTGCCAGCAGCTTTCGCAGGGGCGAGCAGTACTTC; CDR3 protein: CASSFRRGEQYF
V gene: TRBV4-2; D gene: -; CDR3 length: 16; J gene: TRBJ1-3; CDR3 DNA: TGTGCCAGCAGCCAAGTCGACAGGAACTCTGGAAACACCATATATTTT; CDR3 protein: CASSQVDRNSGNTIYF